A selection of T cell receptor beta chains follows, all from one sample in a study of response to subunit inactivated influenza vaccine. A single record per CDR3 protein comes from TCRdb applying MiXCR to the RT-PCR reads. The repertoire holds some 500,000 distinct CDR3 sequences, with approximately 16% as singletons. The sequencing here drew on CD4+ T cells sorted from PBMCs, taken roughly 24 months after vaccination. The receptor source for this set is a man between 50 and 69 years old who received an inactivated influenza vaccine. Both conserved end residues are part of each CDR3. Each record gives: D gene, V gene, J gene, clone size, CDR3 DNA, CDR3 protein. The D gene is left open where the match is weak. Only some rows state a clone size, as once, few, many or a class for expanded clones.

D: -; V: TRBV12-3/TRBV12-4; J: TRBJ2-6; size: few; DNA: TGTGCCACCCCGGGGCAATCTGGGGCCAACGTCCTGACTTTC; CDR3: CATPGQSGANVLTF
D: TRBD2; V: TRBV20-1; J: TRBJ2-7; size: -; DNA: TGCAGTGCTAGGACTAGCGGGAGATACGAGCAGTACTTC; CDR3: CSARTSGRYEQYF
D: -; V: TRBV20-1; J: TRBJ2-1; size: few; DNA: TGCAGTGTTCAGAGGAATGAGCAGTTCTTC; CDR3: CSVQRNEQFF
D: -; V: TRBV12-3/TRBV12-4; J: TRBJ1-6; size: many; DNA: TGTGCCAGCAGGCAGGGGATCTATAATTCACCCCTCCACTTT; CDR3: CASRQGIYNSPLHF
D: -; V: TRBV12-3/TRBV12-4; J: TRBJ1-4; size: -; DNA: TGTGCCAGCAGCAGGGGATTCGGTAATGAAAAACTGTTTTTT; CDR3: CASSRGFGNEKLFF
D: -; V: TRBV12-3/TRBV12-4; J: TRBJ2-1; size: -; DNA: TGTGCCAGCAGTTTAGGGCCAGGGGCGGAGAATGAGCAGTTCTTC; CDR3: CASSLGPGAENEQFF
D: -; V: TRBV6-1; J: TRBJ1-5; size: -; DNA: TGTGCCAGCAGGCCCCGGGACAATAGCAATCAGCCCCAGCATTTT; CDR3: CASRPRDNSNQPQHF
D: -; V: TRBV20-1; J: TRBJ2-3; size: -; DNA: TGCAGTGCTAATCCCTGGGAAAACACAGATACGCAGTATTTT; CDR3: CSANPWENTDTQYF
D: -; V: TRBV20-1; J: TRBJ2-4; size: many; DNA: TGCAGTGCCCGACAGGGACTTCTAGCCAAAAACATTCAGTACTTC; CDR3: CSARQGLLAKNIQYF
D: -; V: TRBV11-1; J: TRBJ2-2; size: few; DNA: TGTGCCAGCAACTTGGGGTCGGGGAACACCGGGGAGCTGTTTTTT; CDR3: CASNLGSGNTGELFF
D: TRBD1; V: TRBV27; J: TRBJ1-6; size: -; DNA: TGTGCCAGCAGTTTTACCGGACAGGGTAATAATTCACCCCTCCACTTT; CDR3: CASSFTGQGNNSPLHF
D: TRBD1; V: TRBV5-1; J: TRBJ2-7; size: -; DNA: TGCGCCAGCAGCGGATCCGGGACAGGGGCCTACGAGCAGTACTTC; CDR3: CASSGSGTGAYEQYF
D: TRBD2; V: TRBV28; J: TRBJ2-5; size: -; DNA: TGTGCCAGCAGTTTATCGGCGGGAGGGCCCCCACAAGAGACCCAGTACTTC; CDR3: CASSLSAGGPPQETQYF
D: -; V: TRBV14; J: TRBJ2-2; size: -; DNA: TGTGCCAGCAGCGGGAGGACCGGGGAGCTGTTTTTT; CDR3: CASSGRTGELFF
D: TRBD1; V: TRBV29-1; J: TRBJ2-4; size: -; DNA: TGCAGCGTTACCCCAGGGGGCGACATTCAGTACTTC; CDR3: CSVTPGGDIQYF
D: TRBD2; V: TRBV4-3; J: TRBJ2-2; size: -; DNA: TGCGCCAGCAGCCGGGGCGGGAGTGAGACCGGGGAGCTGTTTTTT; CDR3: CASSRGGSETGELFF
D: -; V: TRBV29-1; J: TRBJ2-2; size: few; DNA: TGCAGCGTTGGTCCGGCGTCAGGGGAGCTGTTTTTT; CDR3: CSVGPASGELFF
D: -; V: TRBV28; J: TRBJ2-3; size: -; DNA: TGTGCCAGCAGTCTCCCCCGTGGGGGAGGCGTCAGTGCAGATACGCAGTATTTT; CDR3: CASSLPRGGGVSADTQYF
D: TRBD2; V: TRBV2; J: TRBJ2-1; size: -; DNA: TGTGCCAGCAGTGCGTCTAGCGGGAGGGGGGATGAGCAGTTCTTC; CDR3: CASSASSGRGDEQFF
D: TRBD2; V: TRBV20-1; J: TRBJ2-3; size: many; DNA: TGCAGTGTAGCGGGAGGGTTCACAGATACGCAGTATTTT; CDR3: CSVAGGFTDTQYF
D: -; V: TRBV12-3/TRBV12-4; J: TRBJ2-2; size: few; DNA: TGTGCCAGCAGTCCCCTCGACAGTCTATCGAACACCGGGGAGCTGTTTTTT; CDR3: CASSPLDSLSNTGELFF
D: -; V: TRBV20-1; J: TRBJ1-6; size: -; DNA: TGCAGTGCTAGTAGTTTTGTAACGAATTCACCCCTCCACTTT; CDR3: CSASSFVTNSPLHF
D: -; V: TRBV29-1; J: TRBJ1-2; size: -; DNA: TGCAGCGTTGAAGCGGGCAGCTCCTATGGCTACACCTTC; CDR3: CSVEAGSSYGYTF
D: -; V: TRBV20-1; J: TRBJ2-1; size: few; DNA: TGCAGTGCTAGTACAGGAGGGCGAAATGAGCAGTTCTTC; CDR3: CSASTGGRNEQFF
D: TRBD1; V: TRBV28; J: TRBJ1-1; size: few; DNA: TGTGCCAGCAGTCCCCCCTACGGGACAGGGATGAACACTGAAGCTTTCTTT; CDR3: CASSPPYGTGMNTEAFF
D: TRBD2; V: TRBV3-1; J: TRBJ2-7; size: -; DNA: TGTGCCAGCAGCCAAGATCGACTAGCGGGAGTCTACGAGCAGTACTTC; CDR3: CASSQDRLAGVYEQYF
D: TRBD2; V: TRBV5-1; J: TRBJ2-3; size: -; DNA: TGCGCCAGCAGCTTGGGACTAGCGGGGGGTTTCTCCACAGATACGCAGTATTTT; CDR3: CASSLGLAGGFSTDTQYF
D: -; V: TRBV30; J: TRBJ1-1; size: few; DNA: TGTGCCTGGAGTGTACAATTGGGATACACTGAAGCTTTCTTT; CDR3: CAWSVQLGYTEAFF
D: TRBD1; V: TRBV7-2; J: TRBJ1-1; size: few; DNA: TGTGCCAGCAGAGATCGACAGGGTAAAAACACTGAAGCTTTCTTT; CDR3: CASRDRQGKNTEAFF
D: -; V: TRBV10-3; J: TRBJ1-2; size: -; DNA: TGTGCCATCAGTGGGAAAGCTAACTATGGCTACACCTTC; CDR3: CAISGKANYGYTF
D: TRBD1; V: TRBV9; J: TRBJ1-2; size: few; DNA: TGTGCCAGCAGCCCAAACAGGGGGCTAGGCTACACCTTC; CDR3: CASSPNRGLGYTF
D: -; V: TRBV6-1; J: TRBJ1-3; size: many; DNA: TGTGCCAGCAGTACAACAGGGAGTGGAAACACCATATATTTT; CDR3: CASSTTGSGNTIYF
D: -; V: TRBV20-1; J: TRBJ2-7; size: -; DNA: TGCAGTGCTGAGGTAGACCGGTACGAGCAGTACTTC; CDR3: CSAEVDRYEQYF
D: TRBD2; V: TRBV12-3/TRBV12-4; J: TRBJ2-4; size: few; DNA: TGTGCCAGCAGTTTCGTCGGGGTTGACCTCATCCCGGCTAGCGGACTAGCCAAAAACATTCAGTACTTC; CDR3: CASSFVGVDLIPASGLAKNIQYF
D: -; V: TRBV20-1; J: TRBJ1-3; size: -; DNA: TGCAGTGCTAGCGCGAGTATCTCTGGAAACACCATATATTTT; CDR3: CSASASISGNTIYF
D: TRBD1; V: TRBV15; J: TRBJ1-2; size: -; DNA: TGTGCCACCAGCAGACGACAGGGCCCGGGTTATGGCTACACCTTC; CDR3: CATSRRQGPGYGYTF
D: -; V: TRBV5-1; J: TRBJ2-7; size: few; DNA: TGCGCCAGCAGCTTGGTTGCAGGGGAGAACTACGAGCAGTACTTC; CDR3: CASSLVAGENYEQYF
D: TRBD2; V: TRBV20-1; J: TRBJ2-2; size: many; DNA: TGCAGTGCTGGCCCCGGGGGGGTGCTGTTTTTT; CDR3: CSAGPGGVLFF
D: -; V: TRBV12-3/TRBV12-4; J: TRBJ2-7; size: few; DNA: TGTGCCAGCAGTTTCCCCAGGGGACAGCAGTACTTC; CDR3: CASSFPRGQQYF
D: TRBD2; V: TRBV7-3; J: TRBJ2-3; size: -; DNA: TGTGCCAGCAGCCGGGGGACTACCCGCACAGATACGCAGTATTTT; CDR3: CASSRGTTRTDTQYF
D: TRBD2; V: TRBV12-3/TRBV12-4; J: TRBJ2-4; size: few; DNA: TGTGCCAGCAGTGAACGGACTAGCGGGAGGAACTTC; CDR3: CASSERTSGRNF
D: -; V: TRBV7-2; J: TRBJ1-1; size: few; DNA: TGTGCCAGCAGCTCGGGACAAGTGAACACTGAAGCTTTCTTT; CDR3: CASSSGQVNTEAFF
D: TRBD2; V: TRBV20-1; J: TRBJ2-1; size: -; DNA: TGCAGTGCTAAGCGGGGGGGTAACAATGAGCAGTTCTTC; CDR3: CSAKRGGNNEQFF
D: -; V: TRBV19; J: TRBJ1-1; size: few; DNA: TGTGCCAGTAGTATTGGCAAGGGGGAAGCTTTCTTT; CDR3: CASSIGKGEAFF
D: -; V: TRBV2; J: TRBJ1-6; size: -; DNA: TGTGCCAGCAGGCCGAATAGGGCCGGTTCACCCCTCCACTTT; CDR3: CASRPNRAGSPLHF
D: -; V: TRBV15; J: TRBJ2-2; size: many; DNA: TGTGCCACCAGCAGTGGGCAGAACACCGGGGAGCTGTTTTTT; CDR3: CATSSGQNTGELFF
D: -; V: TRBV9; J: TRBJ2-3; size: -; DNA: TGTGCCAGCAGCGTAGCTCCGAGTTTTCGCACAGATACGCAGTATTTT; CDR3: CASSVAPSFRTDTQYF
D: TRBD2; V: TRBV10-3; J: TRBJ2-7; size: -; DNA: TGTGCCATCAGTGAGTCGATGGGGGGGAGCGAGCAGTACTTC; CDR3: CAISESMGGSEQYF
D: TRBD1; V: TRBV6-1; J: TRBJ2-3; size: few; DNA: TGTGCCAGCAGGAAGCCCCTTGGGCAGGGGGTCATCACAGATACGCAGTATTTT; CDR3: CASRKPLGQGVITDTQYF
D: -; V: TRBV4-3; J: TRBJ2-7; size: many; DNA: TGCGCCAGCAGCCAGGGGAGGGGGGTTTTCTACGAGCAGTACTTC; CDR3: CASSQGRGVFYEQYF
D: TRBD2; V: TRBV2; J: TRBJ2-1; size: -; DNA: TGTGCCAGCAGGGATTTAGCGGGAGGGGTTTACAATGAGCAGTTCTTC; CDR3: CASRDLAGGVYNEQFF